This T cell receptor beta chain was captured in a study of blood T cell repertoires in COVID-19 (TCRdb year 2020). Turning to the overall study: Samples covering the acute and convalescent phases of COVID-19 were provided by collaborators in the United States, Italy and Spain. Deeply sampled blood TCRbeta repertoires from subjects exposed to, actively infected with, or recovered from COVID-19 were included in the dataset. The samples were drawn from two sources: the first 160 participants of the ongoing ImmuneRACE study, and 1,200 or so subjects contributed by 6 global collaborators. The material from the prospective study consisted of cDNA or gDNA derived from T cells, B-cell-depleted T cells, or PBMCs. Where available, HLA class I and class II types were obtained from metadata supplied by the sample provider rather than from assay-based typing. The repertoires were made available in a free public database intended to serve as a resource for research on the immune response to SARS-CoV-2. The sample metadata nearly always contained a de-identified subject ID, COVID-19 status, age in years and sex. Paper-wide results and their limitations: The quantity of clinical and demographic metadata differed by source and by participant and was supplied without curation.

Collaborating institutions collected whole blood in K2EDTA tubes following their own protocols. For TCRbeta analysis, collaborator samples were shipped as frozen whole blood, as isolated PBMCs, or as DNA extracted from either sample type. The immunoSEQ Assay, a bias-controlled multiplex PCR, was used to amplify TCRbeta CDR3 regions from genomic DNA. In the authors' own workflow: Within the assay, amplification of reference gene primers was used to estimate how many nucleated cells each sample contained. To quantify the absolute abundance of each unique TCRbeta CDR3 rearrangement, sequence reads were collapsed and filtered. Productive Simpson clonality was computed per sample as the square root of Simpson's diversity index over productive rearrangements. Held by TCRdb, this immuneACCESS table contains in-frame sequences only and omits some clones. Under half of the omission traces to an unresolved V gene where checked; the cause of the rest is unknown. Clone size and V and J calls were adopted from that table, with D and trimming inferred from the DNA. The sample profile shows around 110,000 clones; roughly 80% of them were found once. The ten largest account for 2% to 2.5% of the sample.

This clone was detected only once. It has no known antigen specificity. No base-level quality is on record; no much larger clone is a single base apart. The CDR3 runs 14 amino acids, cysteine and phenylalanine included. The kept DNA is CDR3 alone, 42 bases in frame from the first base. Here V drops 4 bases and J drops 1 base, and the junction holds 2 bases not matched to any gene. The germline V gene (reference sequence) gives CDR1 as LGHDT and CDR2 as YNNKEL. Input material: peripheral blood. The rearrangement combines TRBV3-1 (or the pseudogene TRBV3-2) with TRBJ2-5; 8 central nucleotides agree with TRBD1. This TCR was recovered from a man aged 30-40 years with acute or convalescent COVID-19. The CDR3 amino acid sequence is: CASSLGTGQETQYF. The DNA reads TGTGCCAGCAGCCTCGGGACAGGCCAAGAGACCCAGTACTTC.